The present entry profiles one T cell receptor beta chain with its context. This sample was included in a study of control samples from healthy donors and cancer patients. The repertoire was sequenced with immunoSEQ multiplex PCR; TCRdb's copy has only in-frame clones and lacks some. Counted here are around 28,000 clones, approximately 91% occurring once; the ten biggest clones make up around 15%. The CDR3 loop spans 13 amino acids. The V gene end was trimmed by 4 bases and the J gene end by 2 bases; junction bases not matched to a gene: 2. Germline V lookup: CDR1 SGHDT, CDR2 YYEEEE. The V call is TRBV5-6, the J call TRBJ1-2; 7 bases are shared with TRBD1. The sequence came from a man aged 45-60 years with lung cancer. Sequencing input: PBMCs. The chain's CDR3 is CASSPGQNYGYTF. Here the CDR3 DNA reads TGTGCCAGCAGCCCGGGACAGAACTATGGCTACACCTTC. Supplemented by reference TRBV5-6 and TRBJ1-2, the full variable domain reads DAGVTQSPTHLIKTRGQQVTLRCSPKSGHDTVSWYQQALGQGPQFIFQYYEEEERQRGNFPDRFSGHQFPNYSSELNVNALLLGDSALYLCASSPGQNYGYTFGSGTRLTVV.